The present T cell receptor beta chain was sequenced within a study of cytomegalovirus exposure and HLA in healthy donors (dated 2017 in TCRdb). At the level of the whole study: An earlier analysis of some 550 of the donors reported 250 to 350 Gb of sequence data and approximately 110 million unique TCR beta sequences from 150 million to 200 million T cells. An earlier analysis of around 540 of the donors applied high-throughput TCR beta sequencing to assess whether each TCR beta V gene segment acted as functional or pseudogenic. Along with the roughly 670-subject first cohort, a separate validation cohort of more than 90 different subjects was used. Because of strong linkage in the cohort, four to six DR-DQ haplotypes were treated as single units for association and clustering. The study aimed to test whether cataloging public T cell receptors could reveal signatures of past pathogen exposure. To study patterns of TCR occurrence, a later analysis re-analyzed previously published TCR beta repertoires from 500 to 850 donors and added high-resolution HLA genotyping. A later genetic analysis used genome-wide SNP genotypes for about 55% of the 666 donors, treating that subset as a discovery cohort. Among about 370 genotyped donors of the cohort, an average of approximately 240,000 unique TCR beta nucleotide sequences was sequenced per donor, of which about 18% were non-productive. Using immunosequencing, the study profiled T cell repertoires from 550 to 750 subjects and related those repertoires to cytomegalovirus serostatus. Rather than drawing on any new phenotypic data, the later analysis identified candidate immune exposures from TCR beta sequences and the way those sequences occurred across donors. Of the approximately 400 genotyped donors, more than 75% were placed in the genetic ancestry cluster associated with self-reported Caucasian donors. Both class I and class II loci were covered by HLA typing, at four-digit resolution. The number of typed donors differed by locus: roughly 629-630 for A, B, C, DRB1 and DQB1; approximately 530 for DQA1; around 610 for DPA1; and approximately 450 for DPB1. About 280 gigabases of sequencing data and 75 million to 85 million unique TCR sequences made up an early release that covered several hundred HLA-typed donors. High-throughput TCR immunosequencing, statistical association of individual TCRs with disease status, and machine learning were combined to predict cytomegalovirus infection status. All discovery cohort repertoires had been generated using a single sequencing platform. Donor age, sex, ethnicity and CMV serostatus were compiled alongside the repertoire data.

The cysteine opens and the phenylalanine closes a CDR3 of 15 amino acids. This entry keeps only the CDR3 DNA: 45 bases, framed from base 1. V is pruned by 10 bases and J by 5 bases, leaving 14 bases of the junction without a gene match. According to the germline V gene, CDR1 reads MDHEN and CDR2 reads SYDVKM. Regarding this clone: The antigen it binds to is not known. Base-call qualities are not available, and no considerably larger clone is one nucleotide away.

Libraries were built with the immunoSEQ multiplex PCR assay. The multiplex PCR relied on a mix of 60 forward primers for TCR Vbeta segments and 13 reverse primers for TCR Jbeta segments. The CDR3 region of rearranged TCR beta genes was amplified from genomic DNA with a multiplex PCR assay. Amplified TCR beta libraries were sequenced as 87-base-pair reads on the Illumina HiSeq System. Processing in the source paper ran as follows. A later analysis tallied tens of millions of unique TCR beta chains across the 666 repertoires, and around 10 million of those chains were shared by two or more donors. Raw reads were error-corrected and collapsed into unique sequences with a nearest-neighbor algorithm that merged closely related sequences to remove PCR and sequencing errors. To assign V, D and J gene segments, CDR3 sequences were aligned to IMGT reference sequences. For a sequence to be retained, at least a six-nucleotide match to both a V gene segment and a J gene segment was required. A rearrangement counted as productive if the CDR3 had no stop codons and remained in frame with V and J, and every other rearrangement counted as non-productive. CDR3 was defined according to IMGT convention as the region running from the second conserved V-encoded cysteine to the conserved J-encoded phenylalanine. In an earlier analysis of more than 550 of the donors, sequences lacking an unambiguous match to a single V gene segment were excluded. An earlier analysis of 587 of the donors classified V segments as functional when productive rearrangements were above 56.7% and as segregating when the standard deviation between donors was above 5%. A statistical classification framework was developed to diagnose cytomegalovirus status using the catalog of TCR beta chain sequences. In a later analysis, V and J genes were assigned by comparing TCR nucleotide sequences against IMGT/GENE-DB human TR gene sequences. The TCRdist pipeline was used in a later analysis to assign CDR3 sequences and most-parsimonious VDJ recombination scenarios. A later analysis defined each TCR beta chain by its CDR3 amino acid sequence plus V-gene family, and excluded reads lacking a unique V-gene family. In a later analysis, approximately 590 highly shared, low-generation-probability nucleotide sequences were removed to address suspected cross-contamination and a sequencing artifact. In a later analysis, a clonal expansion index was calculated for each public chain from normalized within-repertoire ranks of inferred template counts. In a later analysis, generation probabilities were computed with a VDJ recombination model fitted to out-of-frame rearrangements, and the resulting probabilities were checked against IGoR. Hypergeometric tests were used in a later analysis to score TCR-TCR, TCR-HLA and TCR-CMV co-occurrence, with a repertoire-size bias correction applied to the TCR pairs. A later analysis estimated false discovery rates by permuting HLA or CMV assignments 20 times. A later analysis grouped co-occurring TCRs with DBSCAN, adding TCRdist sequence similarity when clustering within HLA-allele-positive subsets. For co-occurrence clustering, repertoires with fewer than 30,000 or more than 120,000 public chains were excluded, along with about five repertoires with anomalous nucleotide sharing. Sourced from immuneACCESS, this table was stored by TCRdb with only in-frame sequences that have V and J called. A share of the clones is absent; for the studies checked, an unresolved V gene accounts for under half, and the remainder has no known explanation. That table is the source of V, J and clone size, and D and trimming were worked out from the DNA. The sample contains roughly 170,000 clones, roughly four fifths of them found a single time. About 2.3% of the sample comes from the top ten.

The cohort consisted of hundreds of healthy bone marrow donors. Cohort members were all nominally healthy when sampled, although unrecorded immune exposures were likely present. The donor tested CMV seronegative, placing the donor among the 350 or so seronegative members of the cohort. Every donor gave a peripheral blood sample, and the peripheral blood mononuclear cells from that sample were used for TCR beta sequencing. Genomic DNA extraction from the blood cell samples was performed with the Qiagen DNeasy Blood Extraction Kit. Here is what the overall study found, with its caveats: A later analysis reported that several top co-occurrence clusters appeared linked to parvovirus B19, influenza, CMV and Epstein-Barr virus. Some IMGT-functional V segments, including TRBV6-2 and TRBV6-3, could not be told apart with the 87-base-pair reads, so those segments were excluded. A cluster of highly shared sequence variants was judged likely to be a technical artifact of the sequencing pipeline. Broadly in line with IMGT annotations, most TCR beta V segments showed up in productive rearrangements about 87% or about 30% of the time in an earlier analysis of approximately 600 of the donors. A later analysis found that HLA-associated TCR beta chains were more clonally expanded and had lower generation probabilities than equally common non-associated chains. In a later analysis, TCR association rates were found to vary across HLA loci, with the most associated TCRs seen for DRB1 alleles and the fewest for HLA-C alleles. Because HLA typing was missing for some donors at each locus, association tests included only the typed subset. Three of the identified cytomegalovirus-associated TCR beta chains were confirmed in vitro to be specific for cytomegalovirus antigens. Across donors, most TCR sequences were observed very rarely, whereas some public TCRs were present in many individuals. V-gene and J-gene trimming of TCR beta chains was associated with a missense DCLRE1C variant in a later genetic analysis, and the association was replicated in an independent cohort. A later analysis associated around 16,000 TCR beta sequences with specific HLA alleles at a false discovery rate of 0.05. Immune exposure information for the cohort was limited to CMV serostatus. In the study, roughly 160 TCR beta chains were listed as associated with cytomegalovirus. Linkage disequilibrium might explain the correlated functional status among segregating V segments, but an unknown experimental factor could not be ruled out. Roughly uniform sequencing depth across donors was assumed in presence/absence analyses, although this assumption may not hold. Assigning TCR associations to individual alleles was difficult when HLA alleles, especially DR and DQ, strongly co-occurred. The classifier was reported to diagnose cytomegalovirus status with high specificity and sensitivity in both the original and validation cohorts. Because counts were too low, approximately 18 rarely observed V segments, including chromosome 9 orphons, were excluded from the earlier analysis of some 590 of the donors. In a later genetic analysis, fewer N-insertions in productive TCRs were reported among donors in an Asian-associated ancestry cluster than the roughly 700-donor mean. Only TCR beta chains were sequenced in this cohort, and the absence of alpha or paired-chain data limited detectable features. A further reported finding was that TCR beta sequences accurately predicted the HLA-A and HLA-B alleles for most subjects in the first cohort. The authors suggested that the approach could potentially be extended to other disease states and immunological phenotypes. A later analysis found that most CMV-associated TCR beta chains appeared HLA-restricted, with HLA associations seemingly driven largely by CMV exposure.

This TCR was recovered from a female donor in good health and CMV-seronegative. The sequencing sample was made of PBMCs. The chain joins TRBV28 to TRBJ2-1, and TRBD2 matches 7 of the central bases. The CDR3 region has the sequence CATNLGLPNDNEQFF. At the DNA level, the sequence is TGTGCCACCAATCTGGGACTACCGAACGACAATGAGCAGTTCTTC.